Reported below is one T cell receptor beta chain. Its antigen is unknown. The data stem from a study of T cell clonality in common variable immunodeficiency (dated by TCRdb to 2013 to 2016). CVID samples and control samples contributed equivalent amounts of genomic DNA as sequencing input. For every sample, a 60 bp segment covering the rearranged TCRbeta CDR3 region was amplified and then sequenced. The immunoSEQ assay, a bias-corrected multiplex PCR with high-throughput sequencing, was employed for TCRbeta amplification. In the paper's pipeline: Every unique nucleotide sequence was considered a clone and was annotated with V, D and J genes, copy number and frequency. Sequences were labeled productive if in frame, and non-productive if out of frame or containing stop codons. As previously described, Shannon's entropy was used to calculate clonality. The predicted amino acid sequences of productive clones were used to derive the mean CDR3 Kyte-Doolittle hydropathy. Scaled V gene usage was hierarchically clustered using Manhattan distance and complete linkage with the R hclust function. Sharing of clones by CDR3 amino acid sequence was evaluated through resampling of 12 repertoires per group over 100 rounds. Repertoires were searched for roughly 70 published EBV-specific and fewer than 300 published CMV-specific TCRbeta sequences. After two CVID samples that produced fewer than 10,000 sequences were dropped from the analysis, some 42 CVID repertoires remained. The source is immuneACCESS, and TCRdb retained only in-frame sequences with V and J called. Part of the clones is not carried over; for the studies checked, unresolved V genes explain less than half of this, and the remainder is unexplained. The V and J calls and clone size were taken over from that table, and D and trimming were inferred from the DNA. This sample holds some 52,000 clones in total, without any singletons. The ten largest clones represent roughly 3.4% of the sample.

Results the study describes overall, beyond this receptor: Although equal DNA input was used, an average of approximately 82,000 unique sequences per sample was obtained for controls, compared with about 29,000 for CVID samples. Correlations of repertoire features with clinical complications were constrained by heterogeneity among patients within the CVID cohort. According to the authors, finding the cause of the higher clonality in CVID would require sequencing the repertoires of T cell subpopulations. Fewer TCRbeta clones were shared among CVID subjects than among healthy controls (p < 0.0001). CVID TCRbeta sequences were reported to have fewer deletions and N-nucleotide insertions and to lack highly modified clones with 13 or more V deletions. TCRbeta clonality was higher in CVID subjects than in healthy controls (t-test p = 0.018), and the increase was most characteristic of about a third of subjects.

Predominantly Caucasian heritage was noted among both the CVID patients and the healthy controls. Heparinized peripheral whole blood samples of about 4.5 to 8 ml were collected from each donor. Genomic DNA from adults with common variable immune deficiency (CVID) and from healthy adult controls was used for sequencing of TCRbeta CDR3 repertoires. There were 22 healthy adult volunteers in the control group (about 12 female and approximately ten male), ranging in age from about 23 to 75 years, with a mean age of nearly 35. Diluted blood was density-centrifuged over Hypaque 1077 or Ficoll-Paque to isolate peripheral blood mononuclear cells. Genomic DNA was extracted from unsorted mononuclear cells by Qiagen column purification or by a centrifugation-based method. This receptor was taken from a person between 18 and 75 years old in good health. Sequencing was performed on peripheral blood mononuclear cells.

The CDR3 DNA, read in part, is TGTGCCAGCACCGGGCTAGCGGGAGGGGGAGATACG. Translated, this is CASTGLAGGGDT. The CDR3 reads in full as CASTGLAGGGDTQYF. The sequence is built from TRBV2 and TRBJ2-3, and 12 junction bases match TRBD2. The read is 3 residues too short to cover the CDR3 end, so that end is filled in from the germline J gene. From its cysteine to its phenylalanine, the CDR3 spans 15 amino acids. The CDR3 was read in part: 36 bases, with the frame set at base 1. In the germline V gene, CDR1 corresponds to SNHLY and CDR2 to FYNNEI. Germline trimming: 7 bases from V, 5 bases from J; junction bases outside gene matches: 7.